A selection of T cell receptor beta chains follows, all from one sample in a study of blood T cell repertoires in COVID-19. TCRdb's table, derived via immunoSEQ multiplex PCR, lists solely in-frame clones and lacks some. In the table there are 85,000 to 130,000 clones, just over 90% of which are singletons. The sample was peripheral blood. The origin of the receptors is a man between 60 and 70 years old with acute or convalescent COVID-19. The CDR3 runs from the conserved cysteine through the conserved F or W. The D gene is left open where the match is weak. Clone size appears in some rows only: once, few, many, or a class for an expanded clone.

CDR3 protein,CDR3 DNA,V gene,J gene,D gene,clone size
CASGRGGGHETQYF,TGTGCTAGTGGCCGAGGGGGGGGGCATGAGACCCAGTACTTC,TRBV12-5,TRBJ2-5,NA,NA
CASSVGSGTTDTQYF,TGTGCCAGCAGCGTAGGAAGCGGAACTACAGATACGCAGTATTTT,TRBV9,TRBJ2-3,NA,NA
CAISESSASRTEAFF,TGTGCCATCAGTGAGTCGAGTGCTAGTAGGACTGAAGCTTTCTTT,TRBV10-3,TRBJ1-1,NA,NA
CASSTGNQETQYF,TGTGCCAGCAGTACAGGGAACCAAGAGACCCAGTACTTC,TRBV28,TRBJ2-5,NA,once
CASSQDSGGSGELFF,TGTGCCAGCAGCCAAGATTCAGGGGGGAGCGGGGAGCTGTTTTTT,TRBV3-1/TRBV3-2,TRBJ2-2,NA,NA
CASSHRGGYGYTF,TGTGCCAGTAGTCACAGGGGCGGGTATGGCTACACCTTC,TRBV19,TRBJ1-2,TRBD1,NA
CASSLEQGEGQPQHF,TGTGCCAGCAGCTTGGAACAGGGTGAGGGTCAGCCCCAGCATTTT,TRBV7-2,TRBJ1-5,NA,NA
CASSPEGAAGSGYGYTF,TGTGCCAGCAGCCCAGAGGGGGCTGCGGGTAGTGGCTATGGCTACACCTTC,TRBV7-9,TRBJ1-2,TRBD1,NA
CASSQESGRRDTQYF,TGCGCCAGCAGCCAAGAGAGCGGGAGGAGAGATACGCAGTATTTT,TRBV4-1,TRBJ2-3,TRBD2,NA
CSASEGGTEAFF,TGCAGTGCTAGTGAAGGAGGGACTGAAGCTTTCTTT,TRBV20-1,TRBJ1-1,NA,NA
CASSGGLAKNEQFF,TGCGCCAGCAGCGGGGGACTAGCGAAGAATGAGCAGTTCTTC,TRBV5-1,TRBJ2-1,TRBD2,NA
CASSQTRASGRVNEQFF,TGTGCCAGCAGCCAAACGCGGGCTAGCGGGAGGGTCAATGAGCAGTTCTTC,TRBV3-1/TRBV3-2,TRBJ2-1,TRBD2,NA
CATSRDRVAVEQFF,TGTGCCACCAGCAGAGATCGGGTAGCGGTGGAGCAGTTCTTC,TRBV15,TRBJ2-1,NA,NA
CASRTVSYNSPLHF,TGTGCCAGCCGGACAGTCTCCTATAATTCACCCCTCCACTTT,TRBV27,TRBJ1-6,NA,NA
CASSLVSGRAGVSDTQYF,TGTGCCAGCAGTTTGGTTAGCGGGAGGGCCGGGGTCTCAGATACGCAGTATTTT,TRBV28,TRBJ2-3,TRBD2,NA
CASTLGGYYGYTF,TGTGCCAGTACTCTCGGGGGGTACTATGGCTACACCTTC,TRBV19,TRBJ1-2,NA,NA
CASRQGVEQYF,TGCGCCAGCAGACAGGGGGTCGAGCAGTACTTC,TRBV5-1,TRBJ2-7,TRBD1,NA
CASRNSYGYTF,TGTGCCAGCAGAAACAGCTATGGCTACACCTTC,TRBV6-5,TRBJ1-2,NA,NA
CASSRRDKETQYF,TGTGCCAGTAGTAGGAGGGATAAAGAGACCCAGTACTTC,TRBV19,TRBJ2-5,NA,NA
CASSPGQGGSQPQHF,TGCGCCAGCAGCCCTGGACAGGGTGGTAGTCAGCCCCAGCATTTT,TRBV5-1,TRBJ1-5,TRBD1,NA
CASSGQGNTEAFF,TGTGCCAGCAGCGGACAGGGGAACACTGAAGCTTTCTTT,TRBV14,TRBJ1-1,TRBD1,NA
CASSFGSQPQHF,TGTGCCAGCAGTTTTGGTAGTCAGCCCCAGCATTTT,TRBV28,TRBJ1-5,NA,NA